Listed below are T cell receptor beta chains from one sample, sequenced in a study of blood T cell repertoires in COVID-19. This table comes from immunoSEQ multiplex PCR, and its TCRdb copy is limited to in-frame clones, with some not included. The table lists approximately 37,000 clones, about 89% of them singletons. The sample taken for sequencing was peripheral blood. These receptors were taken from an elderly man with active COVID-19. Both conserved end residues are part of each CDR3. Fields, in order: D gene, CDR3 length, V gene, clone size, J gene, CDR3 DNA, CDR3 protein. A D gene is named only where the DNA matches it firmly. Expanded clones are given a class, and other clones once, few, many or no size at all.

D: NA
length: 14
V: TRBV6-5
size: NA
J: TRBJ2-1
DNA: TGTGCCAGCAGTCGGTGGGGGGAGAGTAATGAGCAGTTCTTC
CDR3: CASSRWGESNEQFF

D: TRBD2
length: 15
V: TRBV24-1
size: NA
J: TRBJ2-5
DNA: TGTGCCACCAGTGACCCCCGGGGGGGCGGGGAGACCCAGTACTTC
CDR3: CATSDPRGGGETQYF

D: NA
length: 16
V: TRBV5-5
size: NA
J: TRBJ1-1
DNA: TGTGCCAGCAGCTTATTAGAATTAGTCCAGAACACTGAAGCTTTCTTT
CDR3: CASSLLELVQNTEAFF

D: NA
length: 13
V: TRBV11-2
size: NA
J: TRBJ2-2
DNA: TGTGCCAGCAGCTCCAACGTAGCCGGGGAGCTGTTTTTT
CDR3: CASSSNVAGELFF

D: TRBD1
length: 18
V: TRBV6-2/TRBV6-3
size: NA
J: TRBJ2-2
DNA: TGTGCCAGCAGTTATTGGCCCGACAGGGCGATATACACCGGGGAGCTGTTTTTT
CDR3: CASSYWPDRAIYTGELFF

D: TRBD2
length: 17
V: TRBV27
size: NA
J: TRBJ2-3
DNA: TGTGCCAGCAGTCCATTACGACTAGCGCTCCGCACAGATACGCAGTATTTT
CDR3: CASSPLRLALRTDTQYF

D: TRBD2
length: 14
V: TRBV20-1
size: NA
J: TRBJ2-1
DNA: TGCAGTGCTAGTTTGACTAGCGGGCCTAATGAGCAGTTCTTC
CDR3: CSASLTSGPNEQFF

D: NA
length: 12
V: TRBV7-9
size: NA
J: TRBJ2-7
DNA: TGTGCCAGCAGCTCAGATGCCGGGATTATGTACTTC
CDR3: CASSSDAGIMYF

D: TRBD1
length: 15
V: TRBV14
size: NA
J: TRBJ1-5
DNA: TGTGTGGGGGAGTCGGGACAGGCCCTTGTAAGGCCCCAGCATTTT
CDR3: CVGESGQALVRPQHF

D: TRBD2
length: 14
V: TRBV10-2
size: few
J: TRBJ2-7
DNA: TGCGCCAGCAGTGTCGTTCTAGCGGGAGACGAGCAGTACTTC
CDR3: CASSVVLAGDEQYF

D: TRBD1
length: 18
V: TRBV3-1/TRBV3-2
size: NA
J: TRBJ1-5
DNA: TGTGCCAGCAGCCAATTAATCCGGGACAGGGGAAATAATCAGCCCCAGCATTTT
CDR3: CASSQLIRDRGNNQPQHF

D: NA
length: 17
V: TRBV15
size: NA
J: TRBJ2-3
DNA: TGTGCCACCAGCAGAGATTTAGTACGGGGAAGCACAGATACGCAGTATTTT
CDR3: CATSRDLVRGSTDTQYF

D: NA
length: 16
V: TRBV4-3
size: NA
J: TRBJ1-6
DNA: TGCGCCAGCAGCCAAGATATAACAGGGTTTAATTCACCCCTCCACTTT
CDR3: CASSQDITGFNSPLHF

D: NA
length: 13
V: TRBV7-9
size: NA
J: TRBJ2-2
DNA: TGTGCCAGCAGCTTCGAGGGGGCCGGGGAGCTGTTTTTT
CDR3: CASSFEGAGELFF

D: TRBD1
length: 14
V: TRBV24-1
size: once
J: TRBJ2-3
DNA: TGTGCCACCAGTGTAACAGGGGAAACAGATACGCAGTATTTT
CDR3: CATSVTGETDTQYF

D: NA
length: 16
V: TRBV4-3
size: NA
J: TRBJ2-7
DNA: TGCGCCAGCAGCCAAGACGACGGCGGCAGAACCTACGAGCAGTACTTC
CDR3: CASSQDDGGRTYEQYF

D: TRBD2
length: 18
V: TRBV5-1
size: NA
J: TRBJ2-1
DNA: TGCGCCAGCAGCTGGAGTGGACTAGCGGGGAAATCCTACAATGAGCAGTTCTTC
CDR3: CASSWSGLAGKSYNEQFF

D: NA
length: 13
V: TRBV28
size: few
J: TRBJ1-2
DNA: TGTGCCAGCAGTTTCGCCGACAGCTATGGCTACACCTTC
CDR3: CASSFADSYGYTF

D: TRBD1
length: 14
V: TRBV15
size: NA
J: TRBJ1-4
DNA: TGTGCCACCAGCAGAGCCGACAGGGCGGAAAAACTGTTTTTT
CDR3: CATSRADRAEKLFF

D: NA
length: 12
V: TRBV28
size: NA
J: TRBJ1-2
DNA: TGTGCCAGCAGTTCGACTGCCTGGGGCTACACCTTC
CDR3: CASSSTAWGYTF

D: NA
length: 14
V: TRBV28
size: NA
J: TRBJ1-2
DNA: TGTGCCAGCAGTTTATCTTCGGAGAACTATGGCTACACCTTC
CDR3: CASSLSSENYGYTF

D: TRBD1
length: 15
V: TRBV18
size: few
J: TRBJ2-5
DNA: TGTGCCAGCTCACCACGGGGACAGGGCGGAGAGACCCAGTACTTC
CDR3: CASSPRGQGGETQYF

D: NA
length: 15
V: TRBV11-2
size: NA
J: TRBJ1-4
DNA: TGTGCCAGCAGCCCTACAGATTTCTTTAATGAAAAACTGTTTTTT
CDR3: CASSPTDFFNEKLFF

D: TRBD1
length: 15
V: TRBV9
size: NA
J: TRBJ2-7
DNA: TGTGCCAGCAGCCTGGGGACAGGCGGTGGCTACGAGCAGTACTTC
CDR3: CASSLGTGGGYEQYF

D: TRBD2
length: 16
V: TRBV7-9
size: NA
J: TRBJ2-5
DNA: TGTGCCAGCAGCCGTACCGGGACTAGTGGGGCGGAGACCCAGTACTTC
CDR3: CASSRTGTSGAETQYF

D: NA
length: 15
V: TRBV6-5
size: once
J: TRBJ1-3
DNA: TGTGCCAGCAGTTACCAGGGCCGCTCTGGAAACACCATATATTTT
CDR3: CASSYQGRSGNTIYF

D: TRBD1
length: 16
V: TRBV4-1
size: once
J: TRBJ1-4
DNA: TGCGCCAGCAGCCAGGCGCTGACAGGGGGTAATGAAAAACTGTTTTTT
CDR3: CASSQALTGGNEKLFF

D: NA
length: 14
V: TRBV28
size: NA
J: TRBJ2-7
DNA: TGTGCCAGCAGCACCTACAGGGTAGACTACGAGCAGTACTTC
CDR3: CASSTYRVDYEQYF

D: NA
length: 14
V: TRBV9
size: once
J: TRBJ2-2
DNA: TGTGCCAGCAGCCCGCTCGGGGATGCCGGGGAGCTGTTTTTT
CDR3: CASSPLGDAGELFF

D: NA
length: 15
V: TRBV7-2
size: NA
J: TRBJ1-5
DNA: TGTGCCAGCAGCCCCGAAGGAGGGGTAAGGCAGCCCCAGCATTTT
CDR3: CASSPEGGVRQPQHF